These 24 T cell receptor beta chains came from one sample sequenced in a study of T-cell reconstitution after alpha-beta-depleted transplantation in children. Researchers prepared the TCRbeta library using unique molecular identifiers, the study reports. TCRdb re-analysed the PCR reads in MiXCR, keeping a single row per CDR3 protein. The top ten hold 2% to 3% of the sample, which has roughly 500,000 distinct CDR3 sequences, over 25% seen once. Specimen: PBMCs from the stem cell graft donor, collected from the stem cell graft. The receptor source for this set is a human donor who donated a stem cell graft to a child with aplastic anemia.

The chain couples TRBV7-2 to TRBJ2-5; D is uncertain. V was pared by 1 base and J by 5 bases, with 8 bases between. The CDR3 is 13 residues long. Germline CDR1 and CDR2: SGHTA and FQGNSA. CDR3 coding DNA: TGTGCCAGCAGCTTAGTTGTGCTTGAGACCCAGTACTTC. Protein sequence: CASSLVVLETQYF.

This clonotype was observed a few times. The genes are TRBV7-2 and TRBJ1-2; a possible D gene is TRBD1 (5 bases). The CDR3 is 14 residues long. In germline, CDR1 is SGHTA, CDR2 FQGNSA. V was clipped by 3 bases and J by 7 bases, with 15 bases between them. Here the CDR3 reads CASSFPGSVFGYTF. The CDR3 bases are TGTGCCAGCAGCTTCCCAGGGTCGGTTTTTGGCTACACCTTC.

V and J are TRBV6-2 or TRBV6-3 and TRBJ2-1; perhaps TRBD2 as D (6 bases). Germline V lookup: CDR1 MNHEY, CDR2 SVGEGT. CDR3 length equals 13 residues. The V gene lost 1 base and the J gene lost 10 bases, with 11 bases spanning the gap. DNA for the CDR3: TGTGCCAGCAGTTACTTTCGGCGGGGCGAGCAGTTCTTC. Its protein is CASSYFRRGEQFF.

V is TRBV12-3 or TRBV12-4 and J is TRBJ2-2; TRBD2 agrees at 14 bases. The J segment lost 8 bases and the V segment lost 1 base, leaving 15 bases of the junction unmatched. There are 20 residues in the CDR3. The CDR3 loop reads CASSLVWTSGRLPWWGELFF. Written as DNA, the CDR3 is TGTGCCAGCAGTTTAGTTTGGACTAGCGGGAGGCTCCCATGGTGGGGGGAGCTGTTTTTT.

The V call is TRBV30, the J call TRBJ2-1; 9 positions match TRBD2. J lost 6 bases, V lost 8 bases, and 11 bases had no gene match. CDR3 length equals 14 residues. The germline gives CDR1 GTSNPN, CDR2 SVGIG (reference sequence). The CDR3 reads CALMGAGGFNEQFF. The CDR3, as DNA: TGTGCCCTGATGGGAGCGGGAGGTTTCAATGAGCAGTTCTTC.

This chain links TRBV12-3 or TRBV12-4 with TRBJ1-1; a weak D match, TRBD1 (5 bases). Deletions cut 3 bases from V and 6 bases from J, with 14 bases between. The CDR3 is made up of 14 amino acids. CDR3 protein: CASSFIQGVAEAFF. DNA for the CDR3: TGTGCCAGCAGTTTCATCCAGGGAGTAGCTGAAGCTTTCTTT.

CDR3 loop: CASSDRGPGGTEAFF. The DNA of the CDR3 is TGTGCCAGCAGTGACAGGGGGCCGGGGGGGACTGAAGCTTTCTTT. The chain uses TRBV28 and TRBJ1-1, with TRBD1 matching 10 bases. V was pared by 5 bases and J by 5 bases, with 8 bases of the junction left unmatched. Germline V gene lookup returns CDR1 MDHEN and CDR2 SYDVKM. The length of the CDR3 is 15 residues.

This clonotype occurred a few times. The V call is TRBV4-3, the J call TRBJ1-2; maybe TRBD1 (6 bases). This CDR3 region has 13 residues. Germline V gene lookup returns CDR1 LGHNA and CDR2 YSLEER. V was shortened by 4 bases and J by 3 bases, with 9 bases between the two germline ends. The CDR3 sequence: CASSLDSYYGYTF. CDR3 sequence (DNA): TGCGCCAGCAGCCTGGACAGCTACTATGGCTACACCTTC.

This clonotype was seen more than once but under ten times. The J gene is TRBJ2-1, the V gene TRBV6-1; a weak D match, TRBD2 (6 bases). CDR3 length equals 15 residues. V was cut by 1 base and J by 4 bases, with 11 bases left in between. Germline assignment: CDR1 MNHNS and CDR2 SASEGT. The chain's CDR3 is CASSEGRATYNEQFF. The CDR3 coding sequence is TGTGCCAGCAGTGAAGGGAGGGCTACATACAATGAGCAGTTCTTC.

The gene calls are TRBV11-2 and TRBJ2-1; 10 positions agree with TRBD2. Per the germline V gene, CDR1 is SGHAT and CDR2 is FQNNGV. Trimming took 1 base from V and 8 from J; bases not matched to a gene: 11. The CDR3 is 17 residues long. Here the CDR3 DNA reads TGTGCCAGCAGCTTAGTTCTAGCGGGAGTTTTGGGCGATGAGCAGTTCTTC. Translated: CASSLVLAGVLGDEQFF. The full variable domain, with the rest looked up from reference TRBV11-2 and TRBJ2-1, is EAGVAQSPRYKIIEKRQSVAFWCNPISGHATLYWYQQILGQGPKLLIQFQNNGVVDDSQLPKDRFSAERLKGVDSTLKIQPAKLEDSAVYLCASSLVLAGVLGDEQFFGPGTRLTVL.

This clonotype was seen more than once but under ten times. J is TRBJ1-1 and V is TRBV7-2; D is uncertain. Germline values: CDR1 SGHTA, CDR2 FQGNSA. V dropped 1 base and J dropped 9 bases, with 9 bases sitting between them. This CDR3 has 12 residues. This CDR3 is CASSLDKQKAFF. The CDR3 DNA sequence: TGTGCCAGCAGCTTAGATAAACAGAAAGCTTTCTTT.

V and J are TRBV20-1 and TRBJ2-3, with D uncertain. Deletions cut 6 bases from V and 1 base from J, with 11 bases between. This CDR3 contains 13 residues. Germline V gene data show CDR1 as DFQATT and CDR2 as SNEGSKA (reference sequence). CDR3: CSALAHGTDTQYF. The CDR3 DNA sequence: TGCAGTGCCCTGGCCCACGGCACAGATACGCAGTATTTT.

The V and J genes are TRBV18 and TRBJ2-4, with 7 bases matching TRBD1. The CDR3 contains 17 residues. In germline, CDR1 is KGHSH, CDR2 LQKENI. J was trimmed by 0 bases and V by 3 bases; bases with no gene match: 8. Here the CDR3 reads CASSPQTGNLAKNIQYF. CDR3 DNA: TGTGCCAGCTCACCCCAGACAGGGAATCTAGCCAAAAACATTCAGTACTTC.

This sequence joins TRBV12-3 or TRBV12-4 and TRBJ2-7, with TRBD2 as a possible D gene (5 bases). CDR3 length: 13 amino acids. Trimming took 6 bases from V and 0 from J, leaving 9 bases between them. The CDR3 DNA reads TGTGCCAGCAGCCCGGGATACTCCTACGAGCAGTACGTC. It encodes CASSPGYSYEQYV.

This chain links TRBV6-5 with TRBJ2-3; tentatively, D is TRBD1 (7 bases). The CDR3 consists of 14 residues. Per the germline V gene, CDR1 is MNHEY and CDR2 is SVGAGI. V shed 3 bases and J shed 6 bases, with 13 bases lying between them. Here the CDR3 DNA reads TGTGCCAGCAGTTATACAGGGGAGGCGGATACGCAGTATTTT. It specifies CASSYTGEADTQYF.

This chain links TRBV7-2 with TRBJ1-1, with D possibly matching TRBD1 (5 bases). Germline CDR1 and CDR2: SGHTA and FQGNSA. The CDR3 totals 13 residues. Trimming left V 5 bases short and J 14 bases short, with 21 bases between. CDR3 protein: CASSPMGPVRGFF. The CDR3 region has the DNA TGTGCCAGCAGCCCTATGGGGCCCGTGCGAGGCTTCTTT. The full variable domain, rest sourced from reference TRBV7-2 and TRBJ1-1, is GAGVSQSPSNKVTEKGKDVELRCDPISGHTALYWYRQSLGQGLEFLIYFQGNSAPDKSGLPSDRFSAERTGGSVSTLTIQRTQQEDSAVYLCASSPMGPVRGFFGQGTRLTVV.

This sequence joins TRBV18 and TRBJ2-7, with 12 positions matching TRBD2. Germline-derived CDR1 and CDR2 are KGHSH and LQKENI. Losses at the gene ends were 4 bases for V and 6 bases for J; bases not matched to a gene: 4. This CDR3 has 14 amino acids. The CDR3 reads CASSLGLAGSEQYF. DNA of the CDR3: TGTGCCAGCTCACTCGGACTAGCGGGATCCGAGCAGTACTTC.

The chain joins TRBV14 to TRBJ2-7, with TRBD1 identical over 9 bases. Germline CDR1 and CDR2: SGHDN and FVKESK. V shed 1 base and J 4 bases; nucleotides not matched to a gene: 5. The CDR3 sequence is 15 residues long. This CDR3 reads CASSQGTGTGYEQYV. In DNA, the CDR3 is TGTGCCAGCAGCCAAGGAACCGGGACAGGGTACGAGCAGTACGTC.

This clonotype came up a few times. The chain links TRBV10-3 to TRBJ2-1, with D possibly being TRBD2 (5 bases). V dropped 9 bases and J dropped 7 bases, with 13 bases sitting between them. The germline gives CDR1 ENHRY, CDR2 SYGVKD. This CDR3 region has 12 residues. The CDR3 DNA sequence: TGTGCCATAAGAGCGGTGGGAAATGAGCAGTTCTTC. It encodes CAIRAVGNEQFF.

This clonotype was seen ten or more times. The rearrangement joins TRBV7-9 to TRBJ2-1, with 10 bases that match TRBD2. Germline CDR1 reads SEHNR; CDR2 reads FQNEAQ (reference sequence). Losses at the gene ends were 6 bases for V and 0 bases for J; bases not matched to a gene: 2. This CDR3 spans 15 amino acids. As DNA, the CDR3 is TGTGCCAGCAGGCTAGCGGGAGCCTCCTACAATGAGCAGTTCTTC. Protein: CASRLAGASYNEQFF.

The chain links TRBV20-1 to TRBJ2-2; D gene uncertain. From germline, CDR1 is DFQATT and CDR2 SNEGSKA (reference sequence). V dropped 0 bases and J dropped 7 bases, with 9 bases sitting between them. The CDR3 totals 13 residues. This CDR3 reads CSARDGGHGELFF. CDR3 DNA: TGCAGTGCTAGAGACGGCGGCCACGGGGAGCTGTTTTTT.

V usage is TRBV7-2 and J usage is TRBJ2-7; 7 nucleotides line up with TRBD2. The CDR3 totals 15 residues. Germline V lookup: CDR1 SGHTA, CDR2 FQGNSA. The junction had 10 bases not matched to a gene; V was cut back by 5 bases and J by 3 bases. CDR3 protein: CASSPRGGRFYEQYF. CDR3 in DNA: TGTGCCAGCAGCCCGCGGGGCGGGAGATTCTACGAGCAGTACTTC.

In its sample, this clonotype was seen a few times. CDR3 amino acids: CASPQGATPNTGELFF. The CDR3 bases are TGTGCCAGCCCCCAGGGCGCGACACCGAACACCGGGGAGCTGTTTTTT. The rearrangement joins TRBV12-3 or TRBV12-4 to TRBJ2-2; TRBD1 is a possible D gene (5 bases). V lost 8 bases to trimming and J lost 0 bases, with 16 bases between them. The CDR3 has 16 residues.

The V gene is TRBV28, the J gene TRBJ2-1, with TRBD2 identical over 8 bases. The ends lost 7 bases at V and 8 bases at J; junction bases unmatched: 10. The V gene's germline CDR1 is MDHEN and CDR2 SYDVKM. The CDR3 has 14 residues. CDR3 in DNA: TGTGCCAGCATAAGCGGGAGTCAACGCGATGAGCAGTTCTTC. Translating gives CASISGSQRDEQFF.